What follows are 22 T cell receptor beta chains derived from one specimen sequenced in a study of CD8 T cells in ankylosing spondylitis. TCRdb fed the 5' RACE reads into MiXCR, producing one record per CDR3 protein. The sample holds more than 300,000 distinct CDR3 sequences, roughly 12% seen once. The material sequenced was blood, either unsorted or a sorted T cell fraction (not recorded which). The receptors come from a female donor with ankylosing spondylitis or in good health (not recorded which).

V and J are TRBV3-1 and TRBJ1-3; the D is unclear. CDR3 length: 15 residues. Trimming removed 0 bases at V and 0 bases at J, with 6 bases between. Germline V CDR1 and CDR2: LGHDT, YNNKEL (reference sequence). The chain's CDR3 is CASSQELYSGNTIYF. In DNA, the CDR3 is TGTGCCAGCAGCCAAGAATTATACTCTGGAAACACCATATATTTT.

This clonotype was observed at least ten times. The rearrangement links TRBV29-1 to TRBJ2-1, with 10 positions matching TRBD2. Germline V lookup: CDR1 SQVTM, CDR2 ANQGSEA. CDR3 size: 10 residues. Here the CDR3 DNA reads TGCGTCGTAGCGGGAGGTGAGCAGTTCTTC. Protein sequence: CVVAGGEQFF.

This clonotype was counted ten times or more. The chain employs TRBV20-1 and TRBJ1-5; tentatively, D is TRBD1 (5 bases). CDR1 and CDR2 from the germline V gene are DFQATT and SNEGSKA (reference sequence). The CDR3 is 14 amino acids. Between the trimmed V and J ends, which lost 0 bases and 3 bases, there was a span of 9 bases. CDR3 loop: CSARDRGVNQPQHF. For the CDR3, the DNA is TGCAGTGCTAGAGATCGGGGGGTCAATCAGCCCCAGCATTTT.

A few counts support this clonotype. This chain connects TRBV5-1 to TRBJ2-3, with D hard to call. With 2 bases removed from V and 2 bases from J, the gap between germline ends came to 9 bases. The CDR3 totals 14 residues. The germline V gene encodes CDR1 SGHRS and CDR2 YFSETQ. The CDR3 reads CASSFGPTTDTQYF. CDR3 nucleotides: TGCGCCAGCAGCTTTGGTCCAACCACAGATACGCAGTATTTT.

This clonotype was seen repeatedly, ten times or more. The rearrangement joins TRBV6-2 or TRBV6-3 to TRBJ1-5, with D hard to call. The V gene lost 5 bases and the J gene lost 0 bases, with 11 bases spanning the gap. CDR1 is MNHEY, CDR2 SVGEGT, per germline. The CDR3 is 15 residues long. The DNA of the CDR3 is TGTGCCAGCAGTCCAAGGAGGGATAGCAATCAGCCCCAGCATTTT. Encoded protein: CASSPRRDSNQPQHF.

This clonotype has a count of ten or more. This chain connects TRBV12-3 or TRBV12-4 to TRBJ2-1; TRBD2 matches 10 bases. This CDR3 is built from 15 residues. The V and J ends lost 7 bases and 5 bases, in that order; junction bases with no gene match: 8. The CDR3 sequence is CASMKTGTSDNEQFF. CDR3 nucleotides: TGTGCCAGCATGAAGACCGGGACTAGCGACAATGAGCAGTTCTTC.

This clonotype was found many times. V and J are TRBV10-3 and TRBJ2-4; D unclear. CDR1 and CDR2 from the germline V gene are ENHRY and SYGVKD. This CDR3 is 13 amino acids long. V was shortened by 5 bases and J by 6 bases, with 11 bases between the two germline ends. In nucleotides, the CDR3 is TGTGCCATCAGTTCCCAGACTGGAAACATTCAGTACTTC. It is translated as CAISSQTGNIQYF.

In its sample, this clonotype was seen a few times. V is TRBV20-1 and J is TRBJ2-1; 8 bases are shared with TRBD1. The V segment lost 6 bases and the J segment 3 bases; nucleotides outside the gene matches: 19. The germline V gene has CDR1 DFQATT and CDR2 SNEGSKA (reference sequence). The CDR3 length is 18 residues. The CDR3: CSAPGQASPRDDYNEQFF. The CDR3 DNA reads TGCAGTGCACCGGGACAGGCATCACCGAGGGACGACTACAATGAGCAGTTCTTC.

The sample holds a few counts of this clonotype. CDR3 protein: CASSASSTGELFF. CDR3 in DNA: TGCGCCAGCAGCGCTAGTTCCACCGGGGAGCTGTTTTTT. The chain joins TRBV5-1 to TRBJ2-2; unclear D gene. V was clipped by 4 bases and J by 4 bases, with 8 bases between them. CDR3 length equals 13 residues. Germline V CDR1 and CDR2: SGHRS, YFSETQ.

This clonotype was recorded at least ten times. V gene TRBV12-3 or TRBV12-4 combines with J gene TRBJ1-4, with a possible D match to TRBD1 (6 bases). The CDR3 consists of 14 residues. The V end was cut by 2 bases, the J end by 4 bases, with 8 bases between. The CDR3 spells CASSLQGFNEKLFF. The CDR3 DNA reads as TGTGCCAGCAGTTTACAGGGGTTTAATGAAAAACTGTTTTTT.

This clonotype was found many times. CDR3 sequence: CASTDRGNTIYF. The CDR3 DNA sequence: TGCGCCAGCACGGACAGAGGAAACACCATATATTTT. The chain links TRBV5-1 to TRBJ1-3, with D perhaps TRBD1 (6 bases). CDR1 and CDR2 from the germline V gene are SGHRS and YFSETQ. The CDR3 extends over 12 amino acids. Trimming removed 6 bases at V and 4 bases at J, with 8 bases between. Drawing the rest from reference TRBV5-1 and TRBJ1-3, the complete variable domain is KAGVTQTPRYLIKTRGQQVTLSCSPISGHRSVSWYQQTPGQGLQFLFEYFSETQRNKGNFPGRFSGRQFSNSRSEMNVSTLELGDSALYLCASTDRGNTIYFGEGSWLTVV.

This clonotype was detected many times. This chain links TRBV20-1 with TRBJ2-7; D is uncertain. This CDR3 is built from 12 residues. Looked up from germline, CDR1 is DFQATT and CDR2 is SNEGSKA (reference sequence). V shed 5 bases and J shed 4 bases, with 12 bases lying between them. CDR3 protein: CSALMDLYEQYF. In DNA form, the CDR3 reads TGCAGTGCTCTAATGGACCTATACGAGCAGTACTTC.

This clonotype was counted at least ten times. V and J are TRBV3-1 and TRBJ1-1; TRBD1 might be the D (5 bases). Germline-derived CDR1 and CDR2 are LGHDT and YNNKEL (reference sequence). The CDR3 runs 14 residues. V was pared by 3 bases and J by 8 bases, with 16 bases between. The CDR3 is CASSHVPGTVEAFF. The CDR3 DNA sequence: TGTGCCAGCAGCCATGTACCTGGGACGGTCGAAGCTTTCTTT. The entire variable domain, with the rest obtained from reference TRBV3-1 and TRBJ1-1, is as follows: DTAVSQTPKYLVTQMGNDKSIKCEQNLGHDTMYWYKQDSKKFLKIMFSYNNKELIINETVPNRFSPKSPDKAHLNLHINSLELGDSAVYFCASSHVPGTVEAFFGQGTRLTVV.

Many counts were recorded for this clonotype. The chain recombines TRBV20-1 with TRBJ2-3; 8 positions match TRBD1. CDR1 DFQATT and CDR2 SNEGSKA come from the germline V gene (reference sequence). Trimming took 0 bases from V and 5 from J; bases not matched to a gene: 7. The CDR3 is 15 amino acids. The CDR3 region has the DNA TGCAGTGCTAGAGAACTCAGGGGGCCAGGAGATACGCAGTATTTT. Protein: CSARELRGPGDTQYF.

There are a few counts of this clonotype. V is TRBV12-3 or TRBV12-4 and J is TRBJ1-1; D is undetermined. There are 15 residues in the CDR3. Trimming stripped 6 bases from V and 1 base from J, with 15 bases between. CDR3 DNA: TGTGCCAGCAGGGGAAAGACCCTAAAGAACACTGAAGCTTTCTTT. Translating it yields CASRGKTLKNTEAFF.

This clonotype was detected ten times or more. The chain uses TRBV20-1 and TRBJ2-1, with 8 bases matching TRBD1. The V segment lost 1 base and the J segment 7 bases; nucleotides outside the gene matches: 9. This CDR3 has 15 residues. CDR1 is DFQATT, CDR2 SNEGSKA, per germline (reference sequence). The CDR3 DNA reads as TGCAGTGCTAGAGTCGCCGACAGGGGTTTAAATGAGCAGTTCTTC. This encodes CSARVADRGLNEQFF.

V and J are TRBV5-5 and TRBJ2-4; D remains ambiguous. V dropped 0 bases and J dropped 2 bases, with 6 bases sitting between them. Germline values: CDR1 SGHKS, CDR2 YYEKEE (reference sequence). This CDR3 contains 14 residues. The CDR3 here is CASSLAVPKNIQYF. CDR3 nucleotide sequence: TGTGCCAGCAGCTTGGCGGTGCCCAAAAACATTCAGTACTTC.

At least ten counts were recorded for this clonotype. The CDR3 loop reads CASSYYSKGYGYTF. For the CDR3, the DNA is TGTGCCAGTAGTTATTACAGCAAGGGGTATGGCTACACCTTC. The rearrangement joins TRBV19 to TRBJ1-2, with D possibly matching TRBD1 (5 bases). V was cut by 5 bases and J by 5 bases, with 15 bases left in between. The CDR3 runs 14 residues. CDR1 and CDR2 from the germline V gene are LNHDA and SQIVND (reference sequence).

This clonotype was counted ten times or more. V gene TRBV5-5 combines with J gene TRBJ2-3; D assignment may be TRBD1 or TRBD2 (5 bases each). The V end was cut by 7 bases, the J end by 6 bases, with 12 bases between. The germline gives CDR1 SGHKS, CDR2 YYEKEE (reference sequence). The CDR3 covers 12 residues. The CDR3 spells CASSFWGDTQYF. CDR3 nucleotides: TGTGCCAGCTCCTTCTGGGGGGATACGCAGTATTTT.

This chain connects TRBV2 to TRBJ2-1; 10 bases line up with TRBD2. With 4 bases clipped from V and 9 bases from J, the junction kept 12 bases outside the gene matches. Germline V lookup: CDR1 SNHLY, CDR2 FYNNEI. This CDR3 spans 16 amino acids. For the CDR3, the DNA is TGTGCCAGCAGTGTGCAGGCACTAGCGGGGCTTCGTGAGCAGTTCTTC. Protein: CASSVQALAGLREQFF.

This chain's CDR3 is CASTERGTLTYEQYF. CDR3 nucleotide sequence: TGTGCCAGCACCGAGCGGGGGACTCTTACCTACGAGCAGTACTTC. J is TRBJ2-7 and V is TRBV28, with 8 bases lining up with TRBD2. The CDR3 runs to 15 residues. Germline CDR1 MDHEN, CDR2 SYDVKM. The junction had 10 bases not matched to a gene; V was cut back by 7 bases and J by 2 bases. The complete variable domain, with remaining parts taken from reference TRBV28 and TRBJ2-7, reads DVKVTQSSRYLVKRTGEKVFLECVQDMDHENMFWYRQDPGLGLRLIYFSYDVKMKEKGDIPEGYSVSREKKERFSLILESASTNQTSMYLCASTERGTLTYEQYFGPGTRLTVT.

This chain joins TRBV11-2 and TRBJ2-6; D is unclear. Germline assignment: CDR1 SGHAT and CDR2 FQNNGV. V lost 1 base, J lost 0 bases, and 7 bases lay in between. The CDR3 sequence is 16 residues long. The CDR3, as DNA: TGTGCCAGCAGCTTAGTAGCCAACTCTGGGGCCAACGTCCTGACTTTC. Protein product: CASSLVANSGANVLTF. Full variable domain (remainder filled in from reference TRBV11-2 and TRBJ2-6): EAGVAQSPRYKIIEKRQSVAFWCNPISGHATLYWYQQILGQGPKLLIQFQNNGVVDDSQLPKDRFSAERLKGVDSTLKIQPAKLEDSAVYLCASSLVANSGANVLTFGAGSRLTVL.